The source of this T cell receptor beta chain is a study of cytomegalovirus exposure and HLA in healthy donors. Generated by immunoSEQ multiplex PCR, the TCRdb table keeps only in-frame clones and is missing some. The table shows a few hundred thousand clones, with roughly 87% occurring only once. Trimming cost V 3 bases and J 6 bases, with 10 bases left between them. CDR3 length: 13 residues. CDR1 and CDR2 (germline): SGDLS, YYNGEE. General study points: High specificity and sensitivity for cytomegalovirus status were reported for the classifier.

About this clone itself: What it recognizes is unknown.

This rearrangement joins TRBV9 to TRBJ1-5; D is unresolved. This TCR was sampled from a man between 18 and 35 years old in good health and CMV-seropositive. Sequencing was carried out using PBMCs. The CDR3 region has the DNA TGTGCCAGCAGCGCGTCCGGGAGTCAGCCCCAGCATTTT. It translates to CASSASGSQPQHF.